This TCR beta chain was observed in a study of post-analysis software for immune sequencing data. Study results and caveats: Comparison with controls showed significantly lower normalized Chao1 diversity in multiple sclerosis patients. About five TRBV segments (TRBV5-6, TRBV5-1 and TRBV20-1 among them) occurred more frequently in patients than in controls.

This clonotype was detected only a few times. Its antigen remains unknown. Germline V lookup: CDR1 SGHVS, CDR2 FQNEAQ. The CDR3 extends over 15 amino acids. Trimming took 5 bases from V and 3 from J, leaving 16 bases between them. Incorporated into the TCR beta cDNA libraries were unique molecular identifiers, which served to reduce PCR and sequencing biases. Each CDR3 protein is one row after TCRdb ran MiXCR on the PCR reads. The sample gives roughly 170,000 distinct CDR3 sequences, 30% of which show up once; approximately 1.4% is in the top ten. The sample was blood. This sequence joins TRBV7-8 and TRBJ1-1; D possibly corresponds to TRBD1 (6 bases). The receptor's source is a girl aged 5-17 years with multiple sclerosis. The DNA for the CDR3 is TGTGCCAGCAGCCTCTATCACAGGGAAGACACTGAAGCTTTCTTT. It yields the protein CASSLYHREDTEAFF. The full variable domain, rest sourced from reference TRBV7-8 and TRBJ1-1, is GAGVSQSPRYKVAKRGQDVALRCDPISGHVSLFWYQQALGQGPEFLTYFQNEAQLDKSGLPSDRFFAERPEGSVSTLKIQRTQQEDSAVYLCASSLYHREDTEAFFGQGTRLTVV.